This passage covers 4 T cell receptor beta chains from one sample sequenced in a study of monozygotic twins with cystic fibrosis. The assay was immunoSEQ multiplex PCR, and TCRdb's table has in-frame clones only and misses some. The data hold more than 9,000 clones, with about 82% observed a single time. The sequenced sample consisted of blood. The receptor set was obtained from a man younger than 35 with cystic fibrosis.

The chain carries TRBV19 and TRBJ2-6; maybe TRBD1 (5 bases). This CDR3 comprises 14 residues. The germline V and J ends were trimmed by 10 bases and 4 bases, with 14 bases remaining between them. The germline CDR1 and CDR2 sequences are LNHDA and SQIVND (reference sequence). The CDR3 loop reads CATTRQLGANVLTF. CDR3 coding DNA: TGTGCCACTACGAGACAGCTCGGGGCCAACGTCCTGACTTTC.

This clone occurred a few times. The rearrangement joins TRBV2 to TRBJ1-5; possible D gene TRBD1, 6 bases. CDR3 size: 13 residues. Trimming stripped 6 bases from V and 3 bases from J, with 9 bases between. Germline assignment: CDR1 SNHLY and CDR2 FYNNEI. The CDR3, as DNA: TGTGCCAGCAGCCGGGACAACAATCAGCCCCAGCATTTT. It translates to CASSRDNNQPQHF.

V gene TRBV6-5 combines with J gene TRBJ1-1; 7 bases fit TRBD1. Per the germline V gene, CDR1 is MNHEY and CDR2 is SVGAGI. V lost 8 bases and J lost 8; bases outside the gene matches: 11. This CDR3 spans 13 amino acids. CDR3 loop: CASSLDRRYEAFF. Here the CDR3 DNA reads TGTGCCAGCTCTCTGGACAGGCGATACGAAGCTTTCTTT.

The chain joins TRBV7-2 to TRBJ2-7; no definite D call. The CDR3 is made up of 19 amino acids. Germline V gene data show CDR1 as SGHTA and CDR2 as FQGNSA. V was cut by 2 bases and J by 3 bases, with 26 bases left in between. CDR3 region: CASSLIGRPRTGSGYEQYF. CDR3 sequence (DNA): TGTGCCAGCAGCTTAATTGGCAGGCCTCGAACTGGGTCTGGCTACGAGCAGTACTTC.